This T cell receptor (beta chain) was captured by sequencing in a study of T cells after yellow fever vaccination. Trimming took off 0 bases at V and 8 bases at J, with 17 bases between the two ends. The CDR3 has 15 residues. The germline V gene encodes CDR1 SGHRS and CDR2 YFSETQ. This clonotype was detected a few times. MiXCR, applied by TCRdb to the 5' RACE reads, yields one record per CDR3 protein. The sample lists about 510,000 distinct CDR3 sequences; less than 25% were seen once. The rearrangement uses TRBV5-1 and TRBJ1-2; D possibly corresponds to TRBD1 (5 bases). This specimen was PBMCs, taken roughly 20 days after the first yellow fever vaccination. The source of this sequence is a man aged 18 to 30 who received the YFV17D yellow fever vaccine. The CDR3 spells CASSLEQGRGLGYTF. CDR3 nucleotide sequence: TGCGCCAGCAGCTTGGAGCAGGGCCGAGGCTTGGGCTACACCTTC.